One and the same sample provided the 30 T cell receptor beta chains below, sequenced in a study of blood T cell repertoires in COVID-19. Assay: immunoSEQ multiplex PCR; the TCRdb copy retains only in-frame clones and omits some. Among 120,000 to 150,000 clones listed, roughly four fifths were seen once. The sample consisted of peripheral blood. These receptor sequences come from a man aged 80 or over with acute or convalescent COVID-19.

The J gene is TRBJ1-4, the V gene TRBV3-1 (or the pseudogene TRBV3-2); D ambiguous. This CDR3 region has 13 residues. The V and J ends lost 3 bases and 6 bases respectively, with 8 bases between them. CDR1 and CDR2 from the germline V gene are LGHDT and YNNKEL (reference sequence). CDR3 amino acids: CASSQGADEKLFF. DNA of the CDR3: TGTGCCAGCAGCCAGGGTGCGGATGAAAAACTGTTTTTT.

This chain joins TRBV27 and TRBJ1-1, with 8 bases that match TRBD1. J gave up 7 bases and V 5 bases, and 18 bases lay outside the gene matches. The germline V gene encodes CDR1 MNHEY and CDR2 SMNVEV (reference sequence). The CDR3 is 17 amino acids. CDR3 sequence reads: CASSKWTTGGSLVEAFF. For the CDR3, the DNA is TGTGCCAGCAGTAAGTGGACCACAGGGGGAAGTCTCGTTGAAGCTTTCTTT.

The chain employs TRBV5-1 and TRBJ2-5, with TRBD2 identical over 7 bases. The V gene end was trimmed by 4 bases and the J gene end by 7 bases; junction bases not matched to a gene: 13. Germline-derived CDR1 and CDR2 are SGHRS and YFSETQ. This CDR3 has 15 amino acids. In nucleotides, the CDR3 is TGCGCCAGCAGCCCCCAAAGCGGGGTTACGGGGACCCAGTACTTC. Protein sequence: CASSPQSGVTGTQYF. The complete variable domain, with remaining parts taken from reference TRBV5-1 and TRBJ2-5, reads KAGVTQTPRYLIKTRGQQVTLSCSPISGHRSVSWYQQTPGQGLQFLFEYFSETQRNKGNFPGRFSGRQFSNSRSEMNVSTLELGDSALYLCASSPQSGVTGTQYFGPGTRLLVL.

As for this clone: The sample holds other DNA sequences that translate to the same CDR3. The chain recombines TRBV3-1 (or the pseudogene TRBV3-2) with TRBJ1-5; TRBD1 is a possible D gene (6 bases). In germline, CDR1 is LGHDT, CDR2 YNNKEL (reference sequence). This CDR3 region has 13 residues. Trimming left V 3 bases short and J 6 bases short, with 9 bases between. The CDR3 region has the DNA TGTGCCAGCAGCCAGGGGGCGGGTCAGCCCCAGCATTTT. As protein: CASSQGAGQPQHF.

The CDR3 DNA reads TGTGCCAGCAGCTTACCCCTCTCGACAACTTTAAATTCACCCCTCCACTTT. Translated, it gives CASSLPLSTTLNSPLHF. J is TRBJ1-6 and V is TRBV7-2; D remains unclear. V lost 2 bases and J 7 bases, leaving 18 bases between the germline ends. This CDR3 region has 17 residues. Germline-derived CDR1 and CDR2 are SGHTA and FQGNSA.

The chain uses TRBV6-5 and TRBJ2-4, with a possible D match to TRBD2 (6 bases). This CDR3 has 14 amino acids. Germline V gene data show CDR1 as MNHEY and CDR2 as SVGAGI. Trimming shortened V by 5 bases and J by 9 bases, and 17 bases separated the two germline ends. The CDR3 coding sequence is TGTGCCAGCAGTCCGCCGGGACTTCTATTCATTCAGTACTTC. Its protein product is CASSPPGLLFIQYF.

The rearrangement links TRBV7-7 to TRBJ2-1; 12 nucleotides line up with TRBD2. J lost 8 bases, V lost 5 bases, and 4 bases had no gene match. Germline V lookup: CDR1 SSHAT, CDR2 FNYEAQ (reference sequence). There are 14 residues in the CDR3. The CDR3 loop reads CASSPRTSGDEQFF. The CDR3, as DNA: TGTGCCAGCAGCCCCCGGACTAGCGGGGATGAGCAGTTCTTC.

The chain joins TRBV5-1 to TRBJ1-6; D not certain. V was trimmed by 4 bases and J by 7 bases, leaving 9 bases between them. The germline CDR1 and CDR2 sequences are SGHRS and YFSETQ. The CDR3 is made up of 13 amino acids. The CDR3 here is CASSTEANSPLHF. CDR3 DNA sequence: TGCGCCAGCAGCACGGAAGCGAATTCACCCCTCCACTTT.

The rearrangement uses TRBV29-1 and TRBJ2-3, with 9 bases aligning to TRBD2. CDR1 SQVTM and CDR2 ANQGSEA come from the germline V gene. The V gene end was trimmed by 0 bases and the J gene end by 6 bases; junction bases not matched to a gene: 13. The CDR3 is made up of 17 amino acids. The CDR3 loop is CSVEDRGSGGPSDTQYF. The CDR3, as DNA: TGCAGCGTTGAAGATCGCGGGAGCGGGGGGCCGTCGGATACGCAGTATTTT.

This rearrangement joins TRBV5-8 to TRBJ2-3, with no clear D. Per germline, CDR1 SGHTS and CDR2 YDEGEE. This CDR3 has 13 residues. The ends were cut back, 2 bases at V and 5 bases at J, with 9 bases in the middle. The CDR3 bases are TGTGCCAGCAGCTTTCAACGGTTAGATACGCAGTATTTT. This sequence encodes CASSFQRLDTQYF.

The chain uses TRBV20-1 and TRBJ1-5, with TRBD1 matching over 7 bases. The germline V gene has CDR1 DFQATT and CDR2 SNEGSKA (reference sequence). The V gene end was trimmed by 3 bases and the J gene end by 2 bases; junction bases not matched to a gene: 4. The CDR3 is 14 residues long. The CDR3 is CSASLGGGNQPQHF. The CDR3 DNA is TGCAGTGCTAGTTTAGGGGGCGGCAATCAGCCCCAGCATTTT.

This clone was counted a few times. The rearrangement links TRBV5-1 to TRBJ1-6; the D gene is possibly TRBD1 (6 bases). Per the germline V gene, CDR1 is SGHRS and CDR2 is YFSETQ. CDR3 length: 15 residues. Trimming shortened V by 1 base and J by 8 bases, and 13 bases separated the two germline ends. CDR3 coding DNA: TGCGCCAGCAGCTTGAATCAGGGGAAGGATTCACCCCTCCACTTT. This gives the protein CASSLNQGKDSPLHF.

The chain joins TRBV6-6 to TRBJ2-7; 7 bases match TRBD1. Germline CDR1 reads MNHNY; CDR2 reads SVGAGI (reference sequence). V shed 5 bases, J shed 7 bases, and the junction held 17 bases outside the gene matches. CDR3 size: 16 residues. The CDR3 region is CASSPLPGRGKEEQYF. The CDR3 nucleotides read TGTGCCAGCAGTCCTCTACCGGGCAGGGGGAAGGAAGAGCAGTACTTC.

The chain employs TRBV14 and TRBJ1-1; 9 nucleotides line up with TRBD1. The V gene end was trimmed by 5 bases and the J gene end by 6 bases; junction bases not matched to a gene: 10. The CDR3 contains 15 residues. Germline CDR1 is SGHDN and CDR2 is FVKESK. In DNA form, the CDR3 reads TGTGCCAGCAGCTTTCGGACAGGGGCGAGCTCTGAAGCTTTCTTT. Amino acids: CASSFRTGASSEAFF. Based on the CDR3 plus reference TRBV14 and TRBJ1-1, the full variable domain is EAGVTQFPSHSVIEKGQTVTLRCDPISGHDNLYWYRRVMGKEIKFLLHFVKESKQDESGMPNNRFLAERTGGTYSTLKVQPAELEDSGVYFCASSFRTGASSEAFFGQGTRLTVV.

This sequence joins TRBV9 and TRBJ2-5; 11 bases are a match to TRBD2. The CDR3 covers 15 residues. J lost 3 bases, V lost 3 bases, and 4 bases had no gene match. Germline CDR1 SGDLS, CDR2 YYNGEE. The CDR3 loop is CASSAIAGGKETQYF. The CDR3 bases are TGTGCCAGCAGCGCGATAGCGGGGGGGAAAGAGACCCAGTACTTC.

In its sample, this clone was seen once. In DNA, the CDR3 is TGTGCCAGCAGCCCCGGGGGGGCCGCCGGTACGCAGTATTTT. Translating gives CASSPGGAAGTQYF. V gene TRBV9 combines with J gene TRBJ2-3; 8 nucleotides align to TRBD2. The CDR3 spans 14 residues. CDR1 SGDLS and CDR2 YYNGEE come from the germline V gene. With 4 bases clipped from V and 8 bases from J, the junction kept 9 bases outside the gene matches.

In its sample, this clone was seen a few times. The chain links TRBV7-2 to TRBJ2-7, with 8 bases identical to TRBD1. This CDR3 contains 15 residues. Per the germline V gene, CDR1 is SGHTA and CDR2 is FQGNSA. With 3 bases clipped from V and 7 bases from J, the junction kept 11 bases outside the gene matches. The DNA for the CDR3 is TGTGCCAGCAGCTTGTCGGGGACAGGTCGCTTAGAGCAGTACTTC. Translating it yields CASSLSGTGRLEQYF.

V usage is TRBV25-1 and J usage is TRBJ2-1; 7 positions match TRBD1. J lost 2 bases, V lost 0 bases, and 4 bases had no gene match. Germline-derived CDR1 and CDR2 are MGHDK and SYGVNS. The CDR3 has 16 residues. CDR3 in amino acids: CASSEYGQGAYNEQFF. CDR3 DNA: TGTGCCAGCAGTGAATATGGGCAGGGGGCCTACAATGAGCAGTTCTTC.

The chain recombines TRBV19 with TRBJ1-4; D uncertain. Looked up from germline, CDR1 is LNHDA and CDR2 is SQIVND (reference sequence). This CDR3 contains 15 residues. The V gene lost 9 bases and the J gene lost 11 bases, with 25 bases spanning the gap. The CDR3 sequence is CASSNEYSLRKKLFF. DNA of the CDR3: TGTGCCAGCTCCAATGAGTACAGCCTGAGAAAGAAACTGTTTTTT.

The chain carries TRBV28 and TRBJ2-2; TRBD1 matches 8 bases. Trimming at V came to 6 bases and at J to 9 bases, leaving 6 bases not matched to a gene. CDR1 is MDHEN and CDR2 is SYDVKM in the germline V gene. CDR3 length: 13 residues. Here the CDR3 DNA reads TGTGCCAGCAGGTCAGGGGGCTCCCGGGAGCTGTTTTTT. Translation: CASRSGGSRELFF.

V usage is TRBV7-9 and J usage is TRBJ1-2; D not resolved. This CDR3 has 13 residues. Looked up from germline, CDR1 is SEHNR and CDR2 is FQNEAQ (reference sequence). Trimming left V 3 bases short and J 8 bases short, with 13 bases between. The CDR3 spells CASSFFAGLGYTF. The DNA of the CDR3 is TGTGCCAGCAGCTTTTTCGCGGGATTGGGCTACACCTTC.

The gene calls are TRBV4-1 and TRBJ2-3; D unresolved. Between the trimmed V and J ends, which lost 1 base and 1 base, there was a span of 6 bases. Germline V lookup: CDR1 MGHRA, CDR2 YSYEKL. CDR3 length: 14 amino acids. CDR3 residues: CASSQVPGTDTQYF. The CDR3 region has the DNA TGCGCCAGCAGCCAAGTTCCGGGCACAGATACGCAGTATTTT.

This chain connects TRBV13 to TRBJ1-1, with no clear D. V was shortened by 5 bases and J by 2 bases, with 9 bases between the two germline ends. This CDR3 region has 13 residues. CDR1 is PRHDT, CDR2 FYEKMQ, per germline (reference sequence). In DNA, the CDR3 is TGTGCCAGCAGCCCCGGGAGAAACACTGAAGCTTTCTTT. This encodes CASSPGRNTEAFF.

The CDR3 nucleotides are TGTGCCAGCAGTGGGGACAGGGGAAATTTGGTGACCCAGTACTTC. Protein: CASSGDRGNLVTQYF. The chain is built from TRBV2 and TRBJ2-5, with TRBD1 identical over 10 bases. CDR1 is SNHLY, CDR2 FYNNEI, per germline. J lost 7 bases, V lost 4 bases, and 9 bases had no gene match. The CDR3 covers 15 residues.

The chain carries TRBV10-3 and TRBJ2-1, with a tentative D call TRBD1 (6 bases). The CDR3 loop spans 17 amino acids. In germline, CDR1 is ENHRY, CDR2 SYGVKD. Trimming took 0 bases from V and 0 from J, leaving 12 bases between them. CDR3 sequence reads: CAISESNRASSYNEQFF. CDR3 sequence (DNA): TGTGCCATCAGTGAGTCGAACAGGGCGAGCTCCTACAATGAGCAGTTCTTC.

The J gene is TRBJ1-4, the V gene TRBV9, with D possibly being TRBD1 (6 bases). The germline V gene encodes CDR1 SGDLS and CDR2 YYNGEE. V was cut by 4 bases and J by 12 bases, with 22 bases left in between. There are 15 residues in the CDR3. CDR3 residues: CASSPSVGAKAELFF. CDR3 coding DNA: TGTGCCAGCAGCCCATCAGTGGGGGCCAAAGCGGAACTGTTTTTT.

The gene calls are TRBV19 and TRBJ2-7; 7 nucleotides align to TRBD2. The CDR3 length is 14 residues. With V trimmed by 3 bases and J by 2 bases, 4 bases remained unmatched. Germline V gene lookup returns CDR1 LNHDA and CDR2 SQIVND (reference sequence). DNA of the CDR3: TGTGCCAGTAGTATGTTAGGGAGGGCCTACGAGCAGTACTTC. Its protein product is CASSMLGRAYEQYF.

The chain links TRBV7-2 to TRBJ1-6; 7 bases fit TRBD1. The CDR3 covers 14 residues. The V gene end was trimmed by 5 bases and the J gene end by 9 bases; junction bases not matched to a gene: 7. The germline gives CDR1 SGHTA, CDR2 FQGNSA. The CDR3 protein is CASSDGQVFSPLHF. Here the CDR3 DNA reads TGTGCCAGCAGCGACGGACAGGTCTTTTCACCCCTCCACTTT.

The chain couples TRBV7-3 to TRBJ2-5; D possibly corresponds to TRBD2 (6 bases). The CDR3 is 14 amino acids. Germline assignment: CDR1 SGHTA and CDR2 FQGTGA. V was clipped by 0 bases and J by 5 bases, with 10 bases between them. CDR3 in DNA: TGTGCCAGCAGCTTAACCGGGGAGGAGGAGACCCAGTACTTC. Its protein product is CASSLTGEEETQYF.

This CDR3 is CASSGETGATNYGYTF. The CDR3 region has the DNA TGTGCCAGCAGCGGGGAGACAGGGGCTACAAACTATGGCTACACCTTC. V usage is TRBV5-8 and J usage is TRBJ1-2; 8 nucleotides align to TRBD1. Germline V CDR1 and CDR2: SGHTS, YDEGEE. The CDR3 loop spans 16 amino acids. V was pared by 4 bases and J by 2 bases, with 10 bases of the junction left unmatched.